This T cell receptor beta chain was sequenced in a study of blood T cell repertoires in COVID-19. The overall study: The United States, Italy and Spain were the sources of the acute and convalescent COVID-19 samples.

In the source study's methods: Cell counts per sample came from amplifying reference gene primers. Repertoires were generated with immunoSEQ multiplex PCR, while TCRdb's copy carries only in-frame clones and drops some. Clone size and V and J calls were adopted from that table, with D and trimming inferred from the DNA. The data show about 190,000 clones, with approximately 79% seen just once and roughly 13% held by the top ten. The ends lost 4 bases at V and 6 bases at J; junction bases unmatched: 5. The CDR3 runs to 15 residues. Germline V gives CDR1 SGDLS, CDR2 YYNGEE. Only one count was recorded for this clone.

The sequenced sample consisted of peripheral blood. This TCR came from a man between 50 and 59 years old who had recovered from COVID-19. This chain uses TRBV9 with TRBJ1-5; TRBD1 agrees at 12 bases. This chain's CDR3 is CASSPGTGGGQPQHF. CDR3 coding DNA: TGTGCCAGCAGCCCCGGGACAGGGGGCGGTCAGCCCCAGCATTTT.